A single sample gave rise to the 19 T cell receptor beta chains below, sequenced in a study of CD8+CD57+ T cells in acquired aplastic anemia. Genomic DNA acted as the template from which TCR beta VDJ combination and CDR3 sequence profiling were carried out. TCRdb processed the reads anew with MiXCR; each CDR3 protein has one entry. Of around 500,000 distinct CDR3 sequences in the sample, less than 35% were seen once. Flow cytometry had shown expanded CD8+CD57+ cells in the patients chosen for sequencing. Sequenced material: sorted CD4+, CD8+, or CD8+CD57+ T cells (not recorded which) from PBMCs. The receptors originated from a human donor with aplastic anemia.

Only a few counts were recorded for this clonotype. The chain is built from TRBV7-9 and TRBJ1-1; perhaps TRBD1 as D (6 bases). The CDR3 length is 12 residues. Germline loops: CDR1 SEHNR, CDR2 FQNEAQ (reference sequence). The V end lost 6 bases, the J end lost 8 bases, and 13 bases lay between the germline ends. The CDR3 region is CASRTEGGEAFF. For the CDR3, the DNA is TGTGCCAGCAGGACTGAGGGGGGGGAAGCTTTCTTT.

This clonotype was found a few times. The rearrangement uses TRBV20-1 and TRBJ2-3, with D tentatively TRBD1 or TRBD2 (5 bases each). The CDR3 loop spans 15 amino acids. Per germline, CDR1 DFQATT and CDR2 SNEGSKA (reference sequence). V was trimmed by 5 bases and J by 0 bases, leaving 15 bases between them. The CDR3: CSAGDRLISTDTQYF. The CDR3 DNA reads TGCAGTGCTGGTGACAGACTAATTAGCACAGATACGCAGTATTTT.

In its sample, this clonotype was seen a few times. This chain connects TRBV11-2 to TRBJ1-2; D uncertain. V lost 4 bases, J lost 0 bases, and 9 bases lay in between. Looked up from germline, CDR1 is SGHAT and CDR2 is FQNNGV. The CDR3 is 14 amino acids. This CDR3 is CASSSIRTNYGYTF. CDR3 in DNA: TGTGCCAGCAGCTCTATCAGAACTAACTATGGCTACACCTTC.

Many counts were recorded for this clonotype. The V call is TRBV10-3, the J call TRBJ2-7, with D tentatively TRBD1 (6 bases). The CDR3 contains 12 residues. V shed 11 bases and J shed 3 bases, with 14 bases lying between them. Germline V gene data show CDR1 as ENHRY and CDR2 as SYGVKD. The CDR3 DNA reads as TGTGCCGCGCGACAGGAACGCTACGAGCAGTACTTC. Its protein product is CAARQERYEQYF.

The table lists this clonotype with a few counts. The chain employs TRBV3-1 and TRBJ1-6; D unclear. The CDR3 loop spans 13 amino acids. Trimming pared 4 bases from V and 6 bases from J, leaving 7 bases between. The germline gives CDR1 LGHDT, CDR2 YNNKEL (reference sequence). The CDR3 sequence is CASSLKSNSPLHF. DNA of the CDR3: TGTGCCAGCAGCCTCAAGAGTAATTCACCCCTCCACTTT.

The chain combines TRBV29-1 with TRBJ2-7; TRBD2 might be the D (5 bases). This CDR3 comprises 15 residues. The V gene lost 7 bases and the J gene lost 2 bases, with 21 bases spanning the gap. The V gene's germline CDR1 is SQVTM and CDR2 ANQGSEA. CDR3 in amino acids: CSALGSGKDPYEQYF. The CDR3 bases are TGCAGCGCCTTAGGTTCGGGGAAGGATCCCTACGAGCAGTACTTC.

Remarks on this clonotype: This sequence may be a read error, since a much larger clone differs from it by one base. This sequence joins TRBV10-3 and TRBJ1-4; D call uncertain. Trimming removed 3 bases from V and 10 bases from J, with 12 bases in between. The CDR3 runs to 13 residues. The V gene's germline CDR1 is ENHRY and CDR2 SYGVKD. CDR3 nucleotide sequence: TGTGCCATCAGTGACAGACGGGGTGGAAAACTGTTTTTT. Its translation is CAISDRRGGKLFF.

V is TRBV11-2 and J is TRBJ2-1, with D possibly matching TRBD2 (6 bases). Trimming pared 1 base from V and 4 bases from J, leaving 14 bases between. CDR3 length: 16 amino acids. Germline V lookup: CDR1 SGHAT, CDR2 FQNNGV. The CDR3 here is CASSLGRGGRYNEQFF. As DNA, the CDR3 is TGTGCCAGCAGCTTAGGTCGTGGGGGGAGATACAATGAGCAGTTCTTC.

V gene TRBV5-1 combines with J gene TRBJ2-2; a possible D gene is TRBD1 (6 bases). CDR1 SGHRS and CDR2 YFSETQ come from the germline V gene. The CDR3 loop spans 15 amino acids. The V end lost 1 base, the J end lost 3 bases, and 10 bases lay between the germline ends. The CDR3 sequence is CASSLQGKDTGELFF. The CDR3 DNA follows: TGCGCCAGCAGCTTGCAGGGGAAAGACACCGGGGAGCTGTTTTTT.

In its sample, this clonotype was seen many times. V gene TRBV7-9 combines with J gene TRBJ1-5, with D perhaps matching TRBD1 (6 bases). The V gene's germline CDR1 is SEHNR and CDR2 FQNEAQ (reference sequence). Trimming took off 5 bases at V and 6 bases at J, with 14 bases between the two ends. The CDR3 spans 14 residues. CDR3 residues: CASSTNRDIQPQHF. DNA of the CDR3: TGTGCCAGCAGCACCAACAGGGATATTCAGCCCCAGCATTTT. Together with reference TRBV7-9 and TRBJ1-5, the CDR3 gives the full variable domain: DTGVSQNPRHKITKRGQNVTFRCDPISEHNRLYWYRQTLGQGPEFLTYFQNEAQLEKSRLLSDRFSAERPKGSFSTLEIQRTEQGDSAMYLCASSTNRDIQPQHFGDGTRLSIL.

This clonotype has a handful of counts. The V gene is TRBV20-1, the J gene TRBJ2-7, with 7 bases that match TRBD1. The CDR3 runs 13 residues. The germline CDR1 and CDR2 sequences are DFQATT and SNEGSKA (reference sequence). With 6 bases clipped from V and 0 bases from J, the junction kept 5 bases outside the gene matches. The CDR3 DNA follows: TGCAGTGCCACGGACAGGTTCTCCTACGAGCAGTACTTC. This encodes CSATDRFSYEQYF.

On this clonotype: A much larger clonotype is one base distant, so this may be a read error. V is TRBV20-1 and J is TRBJ2-7; TRBD1 matches 9 bases. The CDR3 contains 14 residues. Per the germline V gene, CDR1 is DFQATT and CDR2 is SNEGSKA (reference sequence). The CDR3 coding sequence is TGCAGTGCTAGGATCGGGACAGGGTTCGAGGAGCGGTACTTC. Encoded protein: CSARIGTGFEERYF.

As for this clonotype: Germline is not matched at one junction end, which may reflect a read error. The chain carries TRBV12-3 or TRBV12-4 and TRBJ2-7; D gene unclear. The CDR3 consists of 14 residues. In DNA, the CDR3 is TGTGCCTGCAGTTTCTATGGCCGAGCCTACGAGCAGTACTTC. It is translated as CACSFYGRAYEQYF.

This clonotype was seen at least ten times. The chain links TRBV7-8 to TRBJ2-7; possibly TRBD2 for D (5 bases). The V end was cut by 8 bases, the J end by 3 bases, with 17 bases between. The CDR3 is made up of 14 amino acids. CDR1 is SGHVS and CDR2 is FQNEAQ in the germline V gene. Here the CDR3 DNA reads TGTGCCAGCCTCGCCTGGGCTAGCAGCTACGAGCAGTACTTC. Amino acids: CASLAWASSYEQYF.

This clonotype was seen many times. In nucleotides, the CDR3 is TGTGCCAGCAGCCCACAGGGTAATGCTCAGGGCTACACCTTC. Protein sequence: CASSPQGNAQGYTF. This sequence joins TRBV7-6 and TRBJ1-2; tentatively, D is TRBD1 (6 bases). The length of the CDR3 is 14 residues. Germline V gives CDR1 SGHVS, CDR2 FNYEAQ. V was cut by 5 bases and J by 8 bases, with 18 bases left in between. Based on the CDR3 plus reference TRBV7-6 and TRBJ1-2, the full variable domain is GAGVSQSPRYKVTKRGQDVALRCDPISGHVSLYWYRQALGQGPEFLTYFNYEAQQDKSGLPNDRFSAERPEGSISTLTIQRTEQRDSAMYRCASSPQGNAQGYTFGSGTRLTVV.

The chain employs TRBV20-1 and TRBJ2-3, with D possibly matching TRBD2 (6 bases). The CDR3 spans 14 residues. Deletions cut 6 bases from V and 2 bases from J, with 15 bases between. Germline CDR1 DFQATT, CDR2 SNEGSKA (reference sequence). CDR3 residues: CSATTRGNTDTQYF. The CDR3 DNA follows: TGCAGTGCAACAACGCGGGGAAACACAGATACGCAGTATTTT.

This chain joins TRBV7-2 and TRBJ2-1; 8 bases map to TRBD2. Germline values: CDR1 SGHTA, CDR2 FQGNSA. The CDR3 is 12 amino acids. V shed 6 bases and J 8 bases; nucleotides not matched to a gene: 3. This CDR3 is CASRRGVDEQFF. The CDR3 nucleotides read TGTGCCAGCAGGCGGGGGGTCGATGAGCAGTTCTTC.

This clonotype was detected only a few times. The V and J genes are TRBV10-3 and TRBJ1-2; TRBD1 agrees at 8 bases. CDR1 ENHRY and CDR2 SYGVKD come from the germline V gene. Trimming cost V 8 bases and J 7 bases; bases outside gene matches: 15. This CDR3 contains 15 residues. CDR3: CAISTGDKGLGGYTF. The CDR3 DNA is TGTGCCATCTCGACAGGGGATAAGGGGCTGGGTGGCTACACCTTC.

This clonotype was counted only a few times. The V and J genes are TRBV12-3 or TRBV12-4 and TRBJ2-3; D remains ambiguous. This CDR3 is 12 amino acids long. V lost 6 bases, J lost 4 bases, and 8 bases lay in between. CDR3 protein: CASRGEADTQYF. The CDR3 DNA reads TGTGCCAGCAGAGGAGAGGCAGATACGCAGTATTTT.